These T cell receptor beta chains were read from a single sample in a study of blood T cell repertoires in COVID-19. Sequencing used immunoSEQ multiplex PCR; TCRdb keeps in-frame clones, though not all of them. The sample consists of about 96,000 clones, approximately 88% of them appearing once. What was sequenced was peripheral blood. The receptors stem from an older woman with acute or convalescent COVID-19. Each CDR3 is given with its conserved first and last residue. The D gene is left open where the match is weak. The listing skips clone size in some rows; elsewhere it reads once, few, many or a size class.

d_call: TRBD1; clone_size: NA; j_call: TRBJ2-1; v_call: TRBV10-3; cdr3_aa: CAIRRGQGAVEQFF; cdr3_nt: TGTGCCATCAGGCGGGGACAGGGGGCTGTTGAGCAGTTCTTC
d_call: NA; clone_size: once; j_call: TRBJ1-4; v_call: TRBV30; cdr3_aa: CAWSAKSLGSVNILFF; cdr3_nt: TGTGCCTGGAGTGCTAAATCACTGGGCTCGGTAAATATCCTGTTTTTT
d_call: TRBD1; clone_size: NA; j_call: TRBJ1-1; v_call: TRBV19; cdr3_aa: CASSIAQTGPEAFF; cdr3_nt: TGTGCCAGTAGTATCGCCCAGACAGGGCCTGAAGCTTTCTTT
d_call: NA; clone_size: NA; j_call: TRBJ1-5; v_call: TRBV11-2; cdr3_aa: CASSLNGLNQPQHF; cdr3_nt: TGTGCCAGCAGCTTAAACGGACTCAATCAGCCCCAGCATTTT
d_call: TRBD1; clone_size: NA; j_call: TRBJ2-7; v_call: TRBV6-5; cdr3_aa: CASRGQGAYEQYF; cdr3_nt: TGTGCCAGCAGGGGACAGGGTGCCTACGAGCAGTACTTC
d_call: TRBD1; clone_size: NA; j_call: TRBJ1-5; v_call: TRBV24-1; cdr3_aa: CATSGGGTGKARGNQPQHF; cdr3_nt: TGTGCCACCAGTGGGGGGGGGACAGGGAAAGCCAGAGGCAATCAGCCCCAGCATTTT
d_call: TRBD2; clone_size: NA; j_call: TRBJ2-5; v_call: TRBV19; cdr3_aa: CASSTTSGGLGGTQYF; cdr3_nt: TGTGCCAGTAGTACGACTAGCGGGGGCCTTGGAGGGACCCAGTACTTC
d_call: TRBD1; clone_size: NA; j_call: TRBJ2-2; v_call: TRBV9; cdr3_aa: CASSAGQAVGELFF; cdr3_nt: TGTGCCAGCAGCGCGGGACAGGCGGTCGGGGAGCTGTTTTTT
d_call: NA; clone_size: NA; j_call: TRBJ1-1; v_call: TRBV7-9; cdr3_aa: CASSEVNTEAFF; cdr3_nt: TGTGCCAGCAGCGAGGTGAACACTGAAGCTTTCTTT
d_call: TRBD1; clone_size: NA; j_call: TRBJ2-1; v_call: TRBV7-9; cdr3_aa: CASSRTGSDEQFF; cdr3_nt: TGTGCCAGCAGCCGGACAGGGTCGGATGAGCAGTTCTTC
d_call: NA; clone_size: NA; j_call: TRBJ1-5; v_call: TRBV28; cdr3_aa: CASSLGQSSNQPQHF; cdr3_nt: TGTGCCAGCAGCCTCGGACAGAGTAGCAATCAGCCCCAGCATTTT
d_call: TRBD1; clone_size: NA; j_call: TRBJ1-5; v_call: TRBV7-2; cdr3_aa: CASSRTGVQPQHF; cdr3_nt: TGTGCCAGCAGCCGGACAGGGGTCCAGCCCCAGCATTTT
d_call: NA; clone_size: NA; j_call: TRBJ1-5; v_call: TRBV19; cdr3_aa: CASSPRNQPQHF; cdr3_nt: TGTGCCAGTAGTCCCCGTAATCAGCCCCAGCATTTT
d_call: NA; clone_size: NA; j_call: TRBJ1-5; v_call: TRBV19; cdr3_aa: CASSITGPKYQPQHF; cdr3_nt: TGTGCCAGTAGTATAACAGGCCCCAAGTATCAGCCCCAGCATTTT
d_call: TRBD2; clone_size: NA; j_call: TRBJ2-1; v_call: TRBV3-1/TRBV3-2; cdr3_aa: CASRRSWGTSGDEQFF; cdr3_nt: TGTGCCAGCAGAAGATCATGGGGGACTAGCGGCGATGAGCAGTTCTTC
d_call: NA; clone_size: NA; j_call: TRBJ1-1; v_call: TRBV28; cdr3_aa: CASSLQGANTEAFF; cdr3_nt: TGTGCCAGCAGTTTGCAGGGCGCAAACACTGAAGCTTTCTTT
d_call: NA; clone_size: NA; j_call: TRBJ2-5; v_call: TRBV18; cdr3_aa: CASSLQDGGRETQYF; cdr3_nt: TGTGCCAGCTCGTTACAAGACGGAGGGAGGGAGACCCAGTACTTC
d_call: NA; clone_size: NA; j_call: TRBJ2-1; v_call: TRBV19; cdr3_aa: CASSFSRGDEQFF; cdr3_nt: TGTGCCAGTAGTTTCAGCAGGGGCGATGAGCAGTTCTTC
d_call: TRBD1; clone_size: NA; j_call: TRBJ1-6; v_call: TRBV25-1; cdr3_aa: CASSKGQDNSPLHF; cdr3_nt: TGTGCCAGCAGTAAAGGACAGGATAATTCACCCCTCCACTTT
d_call: NA; clone_size: NA; j_call: TRBJ1-5; v_call: TRBV28; cdr3_aa: CASSPPSGSNQPQHF; cdr3_nt: TGTGCCAGCTCCCCCCCTTCAGGTAGCAATCAGCCCCAGCATTTT
d_call: NA; clone_size: NA; j_call: TRBJ2-3; v_call: TRBV11-3; cdr3_aa: CASSLAPGAWGTDTQYF; cdr3_nt: TGTGCCAGCAGCTTAGCCCCAGGGGCGTGGGGCACAGATACGCAGTATTTT
d_call: TRBD2; clone_size: NA; j_call: TRBJ2-7; v_call: TRBV7-2; cdr3_aa: CASTRGGGDYEQYF; cdr3_nt: TGTGCCAGCACCCGGGGCGGGGGGGACTACGAGCAGTACTTC
d_call: NA; clone_size: NA; j_call: TRBJ1-1; v_call: TRBV18; cdr3_aa: CASSRGGDGTEAFF; cdr3_nt: TGTGCCAGCTCCCGGGGGGGGGACGGCACTGAAGCTTTCTTT
d_call: TRBD2; clone_size: few; j_call: TRBJ2-5; v_call: TRBV2; cdr3_aa: CASSLASGGPQETQYF; cdr3_nt: TGTGCCAGCAGTCTGGCTAGCGGGGGGCCCCAAGAGACCCAGTACTTC
d_call: NA; clone_size: NA; j_call: TRBJ1-2; v_call: TRBV6-5; cdr3_aa: CASSYESGPYGYTF; cdr3_nt: TGTGCCAGCAGTTATGAGTCAGGGCCCTATGGCTACACCTTC
d_call: NA; clone_size: NA; j_call: TRBJ1-2; v_call: TRBV29-1; cdr3_aa: CSVTANYGYTF; cdr3_nt: TGCAGCGTGACAGCTAACTATGGCTACACCTTC
d_call: TRBD2; clone_size: NA; j_call: TRBJ2-1; v_call: TRBV4-1; cdr3_aa: CASSQGDGTSGGNEQFF; cdr3_nt: TGCGCCAGCAGCCAAGGGGATGGGACTAGCGGGGGCAATGAGCAGTTCTTC
d_call: NA; clone_size: few; j_call: TRBJ2-7; v_call: TRBV28; cdr3_aa: CASRPGTPSYEQYF; cdr3_nt: TGTGCCAGCAGACCCGGGACACCCTCCTACGAGCAGTACTTC
d_call: TRBD2; clone_size: NA; j_call: TRBJ2-1; v_call: TRBV7-2; cdr3_aa: CASSLLGAGGLNEQFF; cdr3_nt: TGTGCCAGCAGCCTCTTGGGGGCGGGGGGGCTCAATGAGCAGTTCTTC
d_call: TRBD2; clone_size: NA; j_call: TRBJ2-3; v_call: TRBV11-3; cdr3_aa: CASTLAGLTDTQYF; cdr3_nt: TGTGCCAGCACCCTAGCGGGACTCACAGATACGCAGTATTTT
d_call: NA; clone_size: few; j_call: TRBJ1-5; v_call: TRBV12-3/TRBV12-4; cdr3_aa: CASTRNRDQPQHF; cdr3_nt: TGTGCCAGCACTCGAAATCGGGATCAGCCCCAGCATTTT
d_call: TRBD1; clone_size: NA; j_call: TRBJ2-1; v_call: TRBV19; cdr3_aa: CASREPGQYLAEQFF; cdr3_nt: TGTGCCAGTAGGGAACCGGGACAGTACCTCGCCGAGCAGTTCTTC
d_call: NA; clone_size: NA; j_call: TRBJ1-5; v_call: TRBV11-2; cdr3_aa: CASSLVAGSRSNQPQHF; cdr3_nt: TGTGCCAGCAGCTTAGTGGCAGGGTCCAGAAGCAATCAGCCCCAGCATTTT
d_call: NA; clone_size: NA; j_call: TRBJ2-3; v_call: TRBV5-1; cdr3_aa: CASSLEAGRSDTQYF; cdr3_nt: TGCGCCAGCAGCTTGGAGGCGGGGAGATCAGATACGCAGTATTTT
d_call: TRBD1; clone_size: NA; j_call: TRBJ1-1; v_call: TRBV5-1; cdr3_aa: CASTFGGQGQTEAFF; cdr3_nt: TGCGCCAGCACTTTTGGGGGACAGGGACAAACTGAAGCTTTCTTT
d_call: TRBD2; clone_size: NA; j_call: TRBJ2-3; v_call: TRBV4-2; cdr3_aa: CASSQELAGATDTQYF; cdr3_nt: TGTGCCAGCAGCCAAGAACTAGCGGGGGCCACAGATACGCAGTATTTT
d_call: NA; clone_size: NA; j_call: TRBJ1-2; v_call: TRBV6-6; cdr3_aa: CASMLTRGGGNGYTF; cdr3_nt: TGTGCCAGCATGTTGACTCGCGGGGGCGGGAATGGCTACACCTTC
d_call: NA; clone_size: NA; j_call: TRBJ1-6; v_call: TRBV7-2; cdr3_aa: CASSLEGNSPLHF; cdr3_nt: TGTGCCAGCAGCTTGGAGGGTAATTCACCCCTCCACTTT
d_call: TRBD2; clone_size: few; j_call: TRBJ2-3; v_call: TRBV6-4; cdr3_aa: CASSDSSGGGDTQYF; cdr3_nt: TGTGCCAGCAGTGACTCTAGCGGGGGGGGAGATACGCAGTATTTT
d_call: NA; clone_size: NA; j_call: TRBJ1-2; v_call: TRBV5-1; cdr3_aa: CASSLGNIGGYTF; cdr3_nt: TGCGCCAGCAGCTTGGGGAATATCGGGGGCTACACCTTC
d_call: TRBD1; clone_size: few; j_call: TRBJ1-5; v_call: TRBV6-6; cdr3_aa: CASKQGNQPQHF; cdr3_nt: TGTGCCAGCAAACAGGGGAATCAGCCCCAGCATTTT
d_call: NA; clone_size: NA; j_call: TRBJ1-3; v_call: TRBV6-5; cdr3_aa: CASRLGQSGNTIYF; cdr3_nt: TGTGCCAGCAGACTCGGACAGAGTGGAAACACCATATATTTT
d_call: TRBD1; clone_size: NA; j_call: TRBJ1-6; v_call: TRBV27; cdr3_aa: CASSLGTGVSPLHF; cdr3_nt: TGTGCCAGCAGTTTAGGGACAGGGGTTTCACCCCTCCACTTT
d_call: NA; clone_size: NA; j_call: TRBJ1-1; v_call: TRBV11-2; cdr3_aa: CATRRGSEAFF; cdr3_nt: TGTGCCACTAGGAGGGGCTCTGAAGCTTTCTTT
d_call: TRBD2; clone_size: NA; j_call: TRBJ2-3; v_call: TRBV6-6; cdr3_aa: CASTLSGGRTDTQYF; cdr3_nt: TGTGCCAGCACCCTTAGCGGGGGTCGCACAGATACGCAGTATTTT
d_call: TRBD2; clone_size: NA; j_call: TRBJ2-3; v_call: TRBV6-4; cdr3_aa: CASSDSSGGADTQYF; cdr3_nt: TGTGCCAGCAGTGACTCTAGCGGGGGGGCAGATACGCAGTATTTT
d_call: NA; clone_size: once; j_call: TRBJ2-4; v_call: TRBV6-2/TRBV6-3; cdr3_aa: CASGPRQSQLLAKNIQYF; cdr3_nt: TGTGCCAGCGGCCCCCGACAGAGCCAATTGTTAGCCAAAAACATTCAGTACTTC
d_call: TRBD1; clone_size: NA; j_call: TRBJ1-2; v_call: TRBV5-6; cdr3_aa: CASSPDRGLGYGYTF; cdr3_nt: TGTGCCAGCAGCCCGGACAGGGGGCTAGGCTATGGCTACACCTTC
d_call: NA; clone_size: NA; j_call: TRBJ2-1; v_call: TRBV5-1; cdr3_aa: CASSLGASSSYNEQFF; cdr3_nt: TGCGCCAGCAGCTTGGGAGCGTCGAGCTCCTACAATGAGCAGTTCTTC
d_call: TRBD1; clone_size: NA; j_call: TRBJ1-1; v_call: TRBV19; cdr3_aa: CASLTGAMNTEAFF; cdr3_nt: TGTGCCAGCCTGACAGGGGCAATGAACACTGAAGCTTTCTTT
d_call: TRBD1; clone_size: NA; j_call: TRBJ1-4; v_call: TRBV18; cdr3_aa: CASSYNYRQGNEKLFF; cdr3_nt: TGTGCCAGCTCGTACAACTACCGACAGGGTAATGAAAAACTGTTTTTT
d_call: NA; clone_size: NA; j_call: TRBJ1-2; v_call: TRBV25-1; cdr3_aa: CASSGRGGYGYTF; cdr3_nt: TGTGCCAGCAGCGGGAGAGGCGGCTATGGCTACACCTTC